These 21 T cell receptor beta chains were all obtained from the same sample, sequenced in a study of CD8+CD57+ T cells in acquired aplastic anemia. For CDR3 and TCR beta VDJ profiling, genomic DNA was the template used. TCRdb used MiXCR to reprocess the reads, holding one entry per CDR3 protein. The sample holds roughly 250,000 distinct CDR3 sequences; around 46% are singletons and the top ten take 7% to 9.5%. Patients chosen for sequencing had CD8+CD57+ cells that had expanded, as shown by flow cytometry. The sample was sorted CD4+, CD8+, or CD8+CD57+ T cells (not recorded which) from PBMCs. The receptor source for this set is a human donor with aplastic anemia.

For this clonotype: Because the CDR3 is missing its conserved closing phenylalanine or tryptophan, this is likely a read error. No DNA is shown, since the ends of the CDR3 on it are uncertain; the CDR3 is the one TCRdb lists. CDR3 loop: CASSLSYCREHRGAEN. J is TRBJ2-2 and V is TRBV7-9. Germline-derived CDR1 and CDR2 are SEHNR and FQNEAQ (reference sequence). The CDR3 is 16 residues long, counting both termini.

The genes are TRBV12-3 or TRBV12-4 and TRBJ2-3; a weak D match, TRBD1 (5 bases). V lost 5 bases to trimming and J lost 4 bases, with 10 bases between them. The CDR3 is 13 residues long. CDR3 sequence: CASSQIGADTQYF. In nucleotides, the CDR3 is TGTGCCAGCAGTCAGATAGGGGCAGATACGCAGTATTTT.

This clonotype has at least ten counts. The CDR3 loop is CSARGSWDTF. The CDR3 nucleotides read TGCAGTGCTAGAGGGTCCTGGGACACCTTC. The rearrangement joins TRBV20-1 to TRBJ1-2; D ambiguous. CDR1 is DFQATT and CDR2 is SNEGSKA in the germline V gene (reference sequence). V was trimmed by 1 base and J by 12 bases, leaving 9 bases between them. The CDR3 loop spans 10 amino acids.

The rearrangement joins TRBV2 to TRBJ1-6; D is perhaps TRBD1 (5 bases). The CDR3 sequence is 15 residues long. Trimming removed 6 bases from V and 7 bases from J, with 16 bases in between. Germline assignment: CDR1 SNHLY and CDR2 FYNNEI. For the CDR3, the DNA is TGTGCCAGCAGCGGGCCGGGGCAGGCGAATTCACCCCTCCACTTT. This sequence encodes CASSGPGQANSPLHF.

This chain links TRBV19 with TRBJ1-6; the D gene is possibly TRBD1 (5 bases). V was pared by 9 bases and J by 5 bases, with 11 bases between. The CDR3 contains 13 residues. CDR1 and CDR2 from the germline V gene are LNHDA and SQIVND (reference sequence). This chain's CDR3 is CASGDGDNSPLHF. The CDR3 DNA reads TGTGCCAGCGGGGACGGCGATAATTCACCCCTCCACTTT. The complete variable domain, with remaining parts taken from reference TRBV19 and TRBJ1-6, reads DGGITQSPKYLFRKEGQNVTLSCEQNLNHDAMYWYRQDPGQGLRLIYYSQIVNDFQKGDIAEGYSVSREKKESFPLTVTSAQKNPTAFYLCASGDGDNSPLHFGNGTRLTVT.

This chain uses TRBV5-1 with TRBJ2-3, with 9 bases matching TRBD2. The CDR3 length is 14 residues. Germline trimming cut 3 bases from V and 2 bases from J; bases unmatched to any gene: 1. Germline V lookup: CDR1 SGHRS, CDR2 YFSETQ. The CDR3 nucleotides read TGCGCCAGCAGCTGGGGACTAGCCACAGATACGCAGTATTTT. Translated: CASSWGLATDTQYF.

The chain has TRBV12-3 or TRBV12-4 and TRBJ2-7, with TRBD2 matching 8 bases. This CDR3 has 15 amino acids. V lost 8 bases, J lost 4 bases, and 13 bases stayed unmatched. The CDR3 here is CASGPRGRGAYEQYF. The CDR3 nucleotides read TGTGCCAGCGGCCCCCGGGGGCGGGGGGCTTACGAGCAGTACTTC.

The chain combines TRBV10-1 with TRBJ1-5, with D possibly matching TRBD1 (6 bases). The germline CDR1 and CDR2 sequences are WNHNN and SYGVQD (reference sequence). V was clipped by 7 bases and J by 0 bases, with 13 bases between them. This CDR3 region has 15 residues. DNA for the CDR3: TGCGCCAGCAACCTGGACAGCTGTAGCAATCAGCCCCAGCATTTT. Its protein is CASNLDSCSNQPQHF.

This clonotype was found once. The CDR3 coding sequence is TGTGCCAGCAGCTCCCGACAGGGCGGAAACACCATATATTTT. This gives the protein CASSSRQGGNTIYF. The chain uses TRBV11-3 and TRBJ1-3; 7 bases match TRBD1. V dropped 4 bases and J dropped 4; count of bases not matched to a gene: 4. CDR1 SGHNT and CDR2 YENEEA come from the germline V gene. The CDR3 spans 14 residues.

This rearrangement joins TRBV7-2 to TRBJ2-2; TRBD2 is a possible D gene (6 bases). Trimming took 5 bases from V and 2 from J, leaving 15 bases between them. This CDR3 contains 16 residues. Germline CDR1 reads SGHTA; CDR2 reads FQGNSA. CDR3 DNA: TGTGCCAGCAGCCAAGAGGCGGGGTCTAACACCGGGGAGCTGTTTTTT. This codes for CASSQEAGSNTGELFF.

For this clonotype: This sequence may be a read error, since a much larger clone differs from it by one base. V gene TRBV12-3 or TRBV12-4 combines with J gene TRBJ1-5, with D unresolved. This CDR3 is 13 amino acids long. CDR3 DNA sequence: TGTGGCAGCACCCTTCCGCCTAATCAGCCCCAGCATTTT. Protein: CGSTLPPNQPQHF.

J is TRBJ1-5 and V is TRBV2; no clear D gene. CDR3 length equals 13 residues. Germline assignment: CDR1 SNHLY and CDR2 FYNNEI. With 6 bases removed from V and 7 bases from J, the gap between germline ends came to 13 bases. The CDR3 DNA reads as TGTGCCAGCAGCTTCCAAGGAGGGCAGCCCCAGCATTTT. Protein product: CASSFQGGQPQHF.

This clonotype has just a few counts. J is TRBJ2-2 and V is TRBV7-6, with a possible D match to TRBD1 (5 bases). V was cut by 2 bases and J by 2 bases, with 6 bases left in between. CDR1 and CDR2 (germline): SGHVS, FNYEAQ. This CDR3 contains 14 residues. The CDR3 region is CASSLQGNTGELFF. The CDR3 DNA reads TGTGCCAGCAGCTTACAGGGCAACACCGGGGAGCTGTTTTTT.

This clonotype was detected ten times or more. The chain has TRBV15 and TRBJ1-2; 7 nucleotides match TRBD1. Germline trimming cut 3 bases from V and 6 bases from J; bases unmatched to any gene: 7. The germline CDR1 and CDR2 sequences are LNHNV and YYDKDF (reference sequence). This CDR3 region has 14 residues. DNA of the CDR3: TGTGCCACCAGCAGTAGGGGGCCTCAGCATGGCTACACCTTC. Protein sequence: CATSSRGPQHGYTF.

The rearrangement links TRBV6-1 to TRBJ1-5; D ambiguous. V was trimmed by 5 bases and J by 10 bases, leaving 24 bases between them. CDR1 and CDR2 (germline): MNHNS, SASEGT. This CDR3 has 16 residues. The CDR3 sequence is CASSYSRREIRIPQHF. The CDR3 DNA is TGTGCCAGCAGTTACTCGAGGCGGGAGATCAGGATCCCCCAGCATTTT.

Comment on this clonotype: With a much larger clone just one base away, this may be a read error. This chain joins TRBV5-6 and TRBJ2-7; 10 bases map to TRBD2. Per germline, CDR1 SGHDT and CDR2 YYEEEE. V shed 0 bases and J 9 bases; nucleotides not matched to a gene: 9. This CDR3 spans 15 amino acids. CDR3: CASSLGTSGRDGQYF. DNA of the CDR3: TGTGCCAGCAGCTTGGGGACTAGCGGTCGTGACGGGCAGTACTTC.

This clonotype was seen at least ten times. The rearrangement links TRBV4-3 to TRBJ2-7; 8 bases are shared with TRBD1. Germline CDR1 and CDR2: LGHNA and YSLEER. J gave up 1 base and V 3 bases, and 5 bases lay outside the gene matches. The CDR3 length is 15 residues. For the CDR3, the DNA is TGCGCCAGCAGCCAGGGGACAGGACGATCCTACGAGCAGTACTTC. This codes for CASSQGTGRSYEQYF.

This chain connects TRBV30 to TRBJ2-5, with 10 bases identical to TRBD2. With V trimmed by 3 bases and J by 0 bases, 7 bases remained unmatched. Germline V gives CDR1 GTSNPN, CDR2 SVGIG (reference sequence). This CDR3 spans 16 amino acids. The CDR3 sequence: CAWRAGSGGYQETQYF. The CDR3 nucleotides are TGTGCCTGGAGGGCAGGTAGCGGGGGGTACCAAGAGACCCAGTACTTC.

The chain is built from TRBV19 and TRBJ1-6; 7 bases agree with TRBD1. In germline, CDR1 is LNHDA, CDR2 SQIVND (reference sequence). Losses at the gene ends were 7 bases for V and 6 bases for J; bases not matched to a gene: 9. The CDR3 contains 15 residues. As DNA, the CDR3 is TGTGCCAGTACCTTGGGACAGTTCGTTAATTCACCCCTCCACTTT. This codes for CASTLGQFVNSPLHF. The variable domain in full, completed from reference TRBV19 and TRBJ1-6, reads DGGITQSPKYLFRKEGQNVTLSCEQNLNHDAMYWYRQDPGQGLRLIYYSQIVNDFQKGDIAEGYSVSREKKESFPLTVTSAQKNPTAFYLCASTLGQFVNSPLHFGNGTRLTVT.

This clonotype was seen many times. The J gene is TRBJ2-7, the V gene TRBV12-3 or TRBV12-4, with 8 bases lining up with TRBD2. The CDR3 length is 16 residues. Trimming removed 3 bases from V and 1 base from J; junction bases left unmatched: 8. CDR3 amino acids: CASSFAPGLVSYEQYF. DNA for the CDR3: TGTGCCAGCAGTTTCGCCCCGGGACTAGTATCCTACGAGCAGTACTTC.

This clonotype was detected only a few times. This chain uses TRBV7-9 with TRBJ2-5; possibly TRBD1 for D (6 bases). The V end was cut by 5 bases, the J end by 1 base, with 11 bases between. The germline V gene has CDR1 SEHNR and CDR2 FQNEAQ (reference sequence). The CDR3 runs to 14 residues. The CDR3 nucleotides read TGTGCCAGCAGCAACGGACAGCCCCAAGAGACCCAGTACTTC. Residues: CASSNGQPQETQYF.